These 30 T cell receptor beta chains share one sample of origin, sequenced in a study of cytomegalovirus exposure and HLA in healthy donors. The PCR contained 60 Vbeta and 13 Jbeta primers. The protocol was immunoSEQ multiplex PCR, while the TCRdb copy is restricted to in-frame clones and leaves out a portion. The profile covers 52,000 or so clones, with roughly 74% appearing a single time and 1.4% to 1.5% taken by the ten largest. Source material: PBMCs. The receptors stem from a female donor in good health and CMV-seronegative.

This chain joins TRBV6-6 and TRBJ1-6; possible D gene TRBD1, 6 bases. This CDR3 has 14 amino acids. Trimming took off 6 bases at V and 10 bases at J, with 16 bases between the two ends. Germline V CDR1 and CDR2: MNHNY, SVGAGI (reference sequence). CDR3 sequence (DNA): TGTGCCAGCAGCCCCTTAGGGGGATGGTCACCCCTCCACTTT. Its translation: CASSPLGGWSPLHF.

The V and J genes are TRBV6-1 and TRBJ2-3; TRBD2 might be the D (6 bases). Trimming left V 6 bases short and J 6 bases short, with 19 bases between. There are 15 residues in the CDR3. Germline V gives CDR1 MNHNS, CDR2 SASEGT. The CDR3 region is CASRARRGLGDTQYF. The CDR3 nucleotides are TGTGCCAGCAGGGCTAGGAGGGGCCTAGGGGATACGCAGTATTTT.

This chain links TRBV7-3 with TRBJ2-1, with 7 bases matching TRBD1. Losses at the gene ends were 0 bases for V and 8 bases for J; bases not matched to a gene: 7. This CDR3 spans 15 amino acids. Per the germline V gene, CDR1 is SGHTA and CDR2 is FQGTGA. This CDR3 reads CASSLTGTGVDEQFF. CDR3 bases: TGTGCCAGCAGCTTAACTGGAACAGGGGTCGATGAGCAGTTCTTC. The full variable domain, with the rest looked up from reference TRBV7-3 and TRBJ2-1, is GAGVSQTPSNKVTEKGKYVELRCDPISGHTALYWYRQSLGQGPEFLIYFQGTGAADDSGLPNDRFFAVRPEGSVSTLKIQRTERGDSAVYLCASSLTGTGVDEQFFGPGTRLTVL.

The chain has TRBV4-2 and TRBJ2-1; 12 bases line up with TRBD2. Germline V CDR1 and CDR2: LGHNA, YNFKEQ. V lost 0 bases and J lost 10; bases outside the gene matches: 7. The CDR3 is made up of 16 amino acids. This CDR3 is CASSQDPSGGAREQFF. The CDR3 DNA reads as TGTGCCAGCAGCCAAGATCCTAGCGGGGGGGCCCGAGAGCAGTTCTTC.

V and J are TRBV11-2 and TRBJ2-5; TRBD2 matches at 7 bases. The CDR3 has 16 residues. The germline CDR1 and CDR2 sequences are SGHAT and FQNNGV. The trim removed 4 bases at V and 2 bases at J, leaving 10 bases unmatched. The CDR3 loop reads CASSWGRASGQETQYF. CDR3 DNA sequence: TGTGCCAGCAGCTGGGGGAGGGCTAGCGGACAAGAGACCCAGTACTTC.

V gene TRBV25-1 combines with J gene TRBJ2-5; TRBD2 is a possible D gene (6 bases). The length of the CDR3 is 13 residues. Germline CDR1 reads MGHDK; CDR2 reads SYGVNS. V was trimmed by 6 bases and J by 2 bases, leaving 10 bases between them. The CDR3 reads CASRIGGQETQYF. The DNA of the CDR3 is TGTGCCAGCAGGATCGGGGGACAAGAGACCCAGTACTTC.

The rearrangement uses TRBV9 and TRBJ2-5; 11 positions agree with TRBD2. The CDR3 is 16 residues long. Unmatched junction bases numbered 7, after V lost 1 base and J lost 5 bases. Germline CDR1 reads SGDLS; CDR2 reads YYNGEE. The CDR3 DNA follows: TGTGCCAGCAGCGTAAGTCCGACTAGCGGGGAGGAGACCCAGTACTTC. Residues: CASSVSPTSGEETQYF.

This rearrangement joins TRBV9 to TRBJ2-4; 7 bases match TRBD1. Germline V gene data show CDR1 as SGDLS and CDR2 as YYNGEE. V lost 0 bases and J lost 2; bases outside the gene matches: 5. The CDR3 totals 16 residues. The CDR3 loop is CASSVAGGPPKNIQYF. In DNA form, the CDR3 reads TGTGCCAGCAGCGTAGCAGGGGGACCCCCCAAAAACATTCAGTACTTC.

The chain uses TRBV6-5 and TRBJ1-1, with TRBD1 matching over 10 bases. Germline-derived CDR1 and CDR2 are MNHEY and SVGAGI. The CDR3 consists of 16 residues. V lost 2 bases, J lost 0 bases, and 3 bases stayed unmatched. The CDR3 sequence: CASSYAGQGMNTEAFF. CDR3 in DNA: TGTGCCAGCAGTTACGCGGGACAGGGGATGAACACTGAAGCTTTCTTT.

The J gene is TRBJ2-7, the V gene TRBV28; TRBD1 matches 7 bases. The CDR3 is made up of 16 amino acids. Trimming cost V 1 base and J 2 bases; bases outside gene matches: 8. Germline V gives CDR1 MDHEN, CDR2 SYDVKM. Here the CDR3 DNA reads TGTGCCAGCAGTTTATCCACAGGGGTCCTAGCCTACGAGCAGTACTTC. Encoded protein: CASSLSTGVLAYEQYF.

This clone was counted a few times. V is TRBV7-9 and J is TRBJ1-6; D remains unclear. Germline V lookup: CDR1 SEHNR, CDR2 FQNEAQ (reference sequence). Trimming stripped 2 bases from V and 7 bases from J, with 12 bases between. The CDR3 extends over 15 amino acids. CDR3 loop: CASSLISPTNSPLHF. The CDR3 bases are TGTGCCAGCAGCTTAATATCTCCTACCAATTCACCCCTCCACTTT.

The table lists this clone with a few counts. The CDR3 nucleotides are TGTGCCAGCAGCCCCCGCTTCGTACTCACAGATACGCAGTATTTT. Protein sequence: CASSPRFVLTDTQYF. J is TRBJ2-3 and V is TRBV7-3, with no clear D. The V end lost 5 bases, the J end lost 2 bases, and 14 bases lay between the germline ends. This CDR3 region has 15 residues. CDR1 SGHTA and CDR2 FQGTGA come from the germline V gene.

The chain uses TRBV5-4 and TRBJ2-5, with D tentatively TRBD1 (5 bases). Germline V CDR1 and CDR2: SGHNT, YYREEE (reference sequence). This CDR3 has 14 amino acids. Trimming shortened V by 4 bases and J by 4 bases, and 14 bases separated the two germline ends. CDR3 coding DNA: TGTGCCAGCAGCCCGAGTAATACAGGAGAGACCCAGTACTTC. It encodes CASSPSNTGETQYF.

The rearrangement links TRBV18 to TRBJ1-6; D uncertain. The CDR3 is made up of 15 amino acids. From germline, CDR1 is KGHSH and CDR2 LQKENI. V lost 2 bases and J 7 bases, leaving 12 bases between the germline ends. Here the CDR3 reads CASSPAQNQNSPLHF. Here the CDR3 DNA reads TGTGCCAGCTCACCAGCTCAAAATCAGAATTCACCCCTCCACTTT.

This rearrangement joins TRBV7-3 to TRBJ2-1, with D perhaps TRBD2 (7 bases). The CDR3 is 16 residues long. Germline assignment: CDR1 SGHTA and CDR2 FQGTGA. V dropped 5 bases and J dropped 7 bases, with 21 bases sitting between them. The CDR3 loop is CASSPGGSGVGNEQFF. CDR3 DNA sequence: TGTGCCAGCAGCCCCGGGGGCAGCGGGGTCGGGAATGAGCAGTTCTTC. The entire variable domain, with the rest obtained from reference TRBV7-3 and TRBJ2-1, is as follows: GAGVSQTPSNKVTEKGKYVELRCDPISGHTALYWYRQSLGQGPEFLIYFQGTGAADDSGLPNDRFFAVRPEGSVSTLKIQRTERGDSAVYLCASSPGGSGVGNEQFFGPGTRLTVL.

This rearrangement joins TRBV7-9 to TRBJ1-5; D may be TRBD1 (5 bases). Trimming took 3 bases from V and 1 from J, leaving 10 bases between them. This CDR3 is 15 amino acids long. CDR1 is SEHNR, CDR2 FQNEAQ, per germline (reference sequence). CDR3 DNA sequence: TGTGCCAGCAGCTTCGGGGAGGGGAGCAATCAGCCCCAGCATTTT. It specifies CASSFGEGSNQPQHF.

This clone was counted a few times. The chain uses TRBV11-2 and TRBJ1-3, with D hard to call. Trimming took off 1 base at V and 0 bases at J, with 10 bases between the two ends. The CDR3 is 16 amino acids. Germline values: CDR1 SGHAT, CDR2 FQNNGV. CDR3 amino acids: CASSLGYRSSGNTIYF. CDR3 nucleotides: TGTGCCAGCAGCTTAGGGTACAGATCCTCTGGAAACACCATATATTTT. The full variable domain, in which reference TRBV11-2 and TRBJ1-3 provide the parts outside the CDR3, is EAGVAQSPRYKIIEKRQSVAFWCNPISGHATLYWYQQILGQGPKLLIQFQNNGVVDDSQLPKDRFSAERLKGVDSTLKIQPAKLEDSAVYLCASSLGYRSSGNTIYFGEGSWLTVV.

The chain links TRBV20-1 to TRBJ2-7; D is possibly TRBD1 (6 bases). V lost 4 bases, J lost 6 bases, and 10 bases lay in between. CDR1 DFQATT and CDR2 SNEGSKA come from the germline V gene (reference sequence). The CDR3 covers 11 residues. The DNA of the CDR3 is TGCAGTGCTACCGGACAGTTCGAGCAGTACTTC. Encoded protein: CSATGQFEQYF.

V and J are TRBV7-3 and TRBJ2-3; TRBD2 matches 8 bases. Germline V lookup: CDR1 SGHTA, CDR2 FQGTGA. This CDR3 contains 15 residues. V dropped 2 bases and J dropped 5; count of bases not matched to a gene: 6. The CDR3 here is CASSLSGGGLDTQYF. CDR3 coding DNA: TGTGCCAGCAGCTTATCCGGGGGGGGATTAGATACGCAGTATTTT.

J is TRBJ2-1 and V is TRBV7-9; 9 bases are shared with TRBD2. V gave up 3 bases and J gave up 4 bases; unmatched junction bases: 10. Germline V gene sequence: CDR1 SEHNR, CDR2 FQNEAQ (reference sequence). This CDR3 is 17 amino acids long. The CDR3 loop reads CASSFLPASGAYNEQFF. CDR3 nucleotide sequence: TGTGCCAGCAGCTTTTTACCGGCTAGCGGGGCGTACAATGAGCAGTTCTTC.

J is TRBJ1-2 and V is TRBV18, with D hard to call. Trimming cost V 6 bases and J 6 bases, with 8 bases left between them. Germline loops: CDR1 KGHSH, CDR2 LQKENI. The CDR3 runs to 11 residues. Here the CDR3 DNA reads TGTGCCAGCTCCAGGAGGGATGGCTACACCTTC. Protein sequence: CASSRRDGYTF.

The gene calls are TRBV5-1 and TRBJ1-2, with 10 nucleotides matching TRBD1. Trimming cost V 4 bases and J 10 bases; bases outside gene matches: 10. The germline V gene has CDR1 SGHRS and CDR2 YFSETQ. The CDR3 has 14 amino acids. The CDR3 sequence is CASSKGQGESSYTF. As DNA, the CDR3 is TGCGCCAGCAGCAAAGGACAGGGGGAGTCTTCCTACACCTTC. The full variable domain, rest sourced from reference TRBV5-1 and TRBJ1-2, is KAGVTQTPRYLIKTRGQQVTLSCSPISGHRSVSWYQQTPGQGLQFLFEYFSETQRNKGNFPGRFSGRQFSNSRSEMNVSTLELGDSALYLCASSKGQGESSYTFGSGTRLTVV.

V is TRBV2 and J is TRBJ1-4, with TRBD1 identical over 11 bases. The CDR3 covers 14 residues. Trimming took 6 bases from V and 7 from J; bases not matched to a gene: 4. CDR1 and CDR2 from the germline V gene are SNHLY and FYNNEI. The CDR3 nucleotides are TGTGCCAGCAGGGCCGGGACAGGGGGTGAAAAACTGTTTTTT. Protein sequence: CASRAGTGGEKLFF.

The chain is built from TRBV5-4 and TRBJ2-7, with 9 bases that match TRBD2. The CDR3 is 15 amino acids. Germline assignment: CDR1 SGHNT and CDR2 YYREEE (reference sequence). The V segment lost 4 bases and the J segment 2 bases; nucleotides outside the gene matches: 7. CDR3 bases: TGTGCCAGCAGCAACAAGCGGGGGGCTACCTACGAGCAGTACTTC. Translation: CASSNKRGATYEQYF.

This clone was observed a handful of times. This chain uses TRBV9 with TRBJ2-2, with a tentative D call TRBD2 (5 bases). V was trimmed by 0 bases and J by 4 bases, leaving 13 bases between them. The CDR3 has 16 amino acids. The germline gives CDR1 SGDLS, CDR2 YYNGEE. CDR3 region: CASSVAAGRGTGELFF. The CDR3, as DNA: TGTGCCAGCAGCGTAGCTGCGGGCCGGGGCACCGGGGAGCTGTTTTTT.

This clone was counted only a few times. The chain links TRBV6-4 to TRBJ1-6; 7 nucleotides match TRBD1. The CDR3 sequence is 14 residues long. After removal of 2 bases from V and 5 bases from J, the junction contained 0 bases not matched to a gene. From germline, CDR1 is MRHNA and CDR2 SNTAGT. Here the CDR3 DNA reads TGTGCCAGCAGTGACGGACAGGATAATTCACCCCTCCACTTT. This translates into CASSDGQDNSPLHF.

This clone was detected a few times. The chain has TRBV9 and TRBJ2-7, with 7 bases identical to TRBD1. This CDR3 comprises 15 residues. CDR1 is SGDLS, CDR2 YYNGEE, per germline. The V segment lost 3 bases and the J segment 7 bases; nucleotides outside the gene matches: 13. CDR3 sequence: CASSAGQFNVEEQYF. CDR3 in DNA: TGTGCCAGCAGCGCGGGACAGTTCAACGTGGAGGAGCAGTACTTC.

V gene TRBV5-8 combines with J gene TRBJ2-1; 7 positions agree with TRBD2. CDR3 length: 16 amino acids. With V trimmed by 2 bases and J by 3 bases, 8 bases remained unmatched. Looked up from germline, CDR1 is SGHTS and CDR2 is YDEGEE. DNA for the CDR3: TGTGCCAGCAGCTTATTTTCTAGCGGCCTCTACAATGAGCAGTTCTTC. It yields the protein CASSLFSSGLYNEQFF.

CDR3 nucleotides: TGTGCCAGCTCACCTGCCGGGGTGAACACTGAAGCTTTCTTT. The encoded protein is CASSPAGVNTEAFF. This chain uses TRBV18 with TRBJ1-1; D is unclear. Germline V gene lookup returns CDR1 KGHSH and CDR2 LQKENI. Between the trimmed V and J ends, which lost 3 bases and 0 bases, there was a span of 8 bases. This CDR3 comprises 14 residues.

This sequence joins TRBV7-9 and TRBJ1-2, with unresolved D. V lost 5 bases and J lost 3, with 16 bases in between. Germline CDR1 and CDR2: SEHNR and FQNEAQ (reference sequence). The CDR3 runs to 15 residues. CDR3: CASSLEPGDDYGYTF. The CDR3 DNA sequence: TGTGCCAGCAGCCTTGAGCCGGGAGATGACTATGGCTACACCTTC.